Listed below are T cell receptor beta chains from one sample, sequenced in a study of metastatic and nonmetastatic thyroid tumors. TCRdb re-called clones from the PCR reads using MiXCR. Of 34,000 or so clones in the sample, over 15% were seen once. Material: blood. These receptors came from a female donor with papillary thyroid cancer or a benign thyroid nodule (not recorded which). Some clones in this sample may be carry-over from other donors' samples. The CDR3 runs from the conserved cysteine through the conserved F or W. Each record gives: J gene, clone size, V gene, D gene, CDR3 length, CDR3 protein, CDR3 DNA. A D gene is named only where the DNA matches it firmly. For some rows the clone size is stated as once, few or many, or as a class when expanded; others skip it.

j_gene: TRBJ1-2; abundance: few; v_gene: TRBV12-3/TRBV12-4; d_gene: TRBD1; len: 14; CDR3aa: CASSSTGWGAGYTF; CDR3nt: TGTGCCAGCAGTTCGACAGGGTGGGGCGCTGGCTACACCTTC
j_gene: TRBJ2-1; abundance: many; v_gene: TRBV7-3; d_gene: TRBD2; len: 13; CDR3aa: CASSLEREGEQFF; CDR3nt: TGTGCCAGCAGCTTAGAGCGGGAGGGTGAGCAGTTCTTC
j_gene: TRBJ2-1; abundance: many; v_gene: TRBV2; d_gene: NA; len: 12; CDR3aa: CATGEIYNEQFF; CDR3nt: TGTGCCACTGGCGAGATTTACAATGAGCAGTTCTTC
j_gene: TRBJ1-1; abundance: NA; v_gene: TRBV4-1; d_gene: NA; len: 13; CDR3aa: CASGDGGRTEAFF; CDR3nt: TGCGCCAGCGGCGACGGAGGGCGAACTGAAGCTTTCTTT
j_gene: TRBJ1-5; abundance: many; v_gene: TRBV28; d_gene: NA; len: 12; CDR3aa: CASRGGNQPQHF; CDR3nt: TGTGCCAGCAGGGGGGGCAATCAGCCCCAGCATTTT
j_gene: TRBJ2-7; abundance: many; v_gene: TRBV12-3/TRBV12-4; d_gene: TRBD2; len: 12; CDR3aa: CASNDFGGEQYF; CDR3nt: TGTGCCAGCAACGATTTCGGGGGGGAGCAGTACTTC
j_gene: TRBJ2-3; abundance: many; v_gene: TRBV24-1; d_gene: TRBD2; len: 14; CDR3aa: CATTPSGSADTQYF; CDR3nt: TGTGCCACGACGCCCAGCGGGAGCGCAGATACGCAGTATTTT
j_gene: TRBJ2-1; abundance: many; v_gene: TRBV10-1; d_gene: NA; len: 11; CDR3aa: CASSANNEQFF; CDR3nt: TGCGCCAGCAGTGCAAACAATGAGCAGTTCTTC
j_gene: TRBJ2-6; abundance: NA; v_gene: TRBV7-3; d_gene: NA; len: 19; CDR3aa: CASILRSSGFTSGANVLTF; CDR3nt: TGTGCCAGCATCTTAAGGTCGAGTGGCTTTACCTCTGGGGCCAACGTCCTGACTTTC
j_gene: TRBJ2-3; abundance: many; v_gene: TRBV7-6; d_gene: NA; len: 13; CDR3aa: CASSLTGTDTQYF; CDR3nt: TGTGCCAGCAGCTTAACAGGGACAGATACGCAGTATTTT
j_gene: TRBJ2-3; abundance: many; v_gene: TRBV6-1; d_gene: TRBD2; len: 13; CDR3aa: CAGSGRETDTQYF; CDR3nt: TGTGCCGGTAGCGGGAGGGAGACAGATACGCAGTATTTT
j_gene: TRBJ1-3; abundance: many; v_gene: TRBV28; d_gene: TRBD1; len: 15; CDR3aa: CASRLTGDGGNTIYF; CDR3nt: TGTGCCAGCAGGCTCACAGGGGATGGAGGAAACACCATATATTTT
j_gene: TRBJ2-3; abundance: many; v_gene: TRBV6-1; d_gene: TRBD2; len: 14; CDR3aa: CASSKAGSTDTQYF; CDR3nt: TGTGCCAGCAGTAAAGCGGGAAGCACAGATACGCAGTATTTT
j_gene: TRBJ2-7; abundance: many; v_gene: TRBV2; d_gene: NA; len: 13; CDR3aa: CASGEFRTYEQYF; CDR3nt: TGTGCCAGCGGGGAGTTTCGAACCTACGAGCAGTACTTC
j_gene: TRBJ2-3; abundance: many; v_gene: TRBV4-1; d_gene: NA; len: 14; CDR3aa: CASSQDVPTDTQYF; CDR3nt: TGCGCCAGCAGCCAAGATGTCCCCACAGATACGCAGTATTTT
j_gene: TRBJ2-1; abundance: many; v_gene: TRBV29-1; d_gene: NA; len: 14; CDR3aa: CSVEDYPAELAQFF; CDR3nt: TGCAGCGTTGAAGATTACCCCGCTGAACTAGCTCAGTTCTTC
j_gene: TRBJ2-1; abundance: few; v_gene: TRBV10-2; d_gene: TRBD2; len: 16; CDR3aa: CASRKGLAGGSNEQFF; CDR3nt: TGCGCCAGCAGGAAGGGATTAGCGGGAGGGTCAAATGAGCAGTTCTTC
j_gene: TRBJ2-7; abundance: medium-sized; v_gene: TRBV28; d_gene: NA; len: 15; CDR3aa: CASSDGNPFSYEQYF; CDR3nt: TGTGCCAGCAGTGACGGAAATCCGTTCTCCTACGAGCAGTACTTC
j_gene: TRBJ2-7; abundance: many; v_gene: TRBV15; d_gene: NA; len: 16; CDR3aa: CATSRVGGTGAGEQYF; CDR3nt: TGTGCCACCAGCAGAGTTGGGGGAACAGGTGCGGGCGAGCAGTACTTC
j_gene: TRBJ1-6; abundance: many; v_gene: TRBV5-5; d_gene: NA; len: 17; CDR3aa: CASSQGVIGDIGSPLHF; CDR3nt: TGTGCCAGCAGTCAGGGAGTAATCGGCGATATAGGTTCACCCCTCCACTTT
j_gene: TRBJ2-3; abundance: many; v_gene: TRBV6-1; d_gene: NA; len: 15; CDR3aa: CAIKQDPSSTDTQYF; CDR3nt: TGTGCCATAAAACAGGACCCATCTAGCACAGATACGCAGTATTTT
j_gene: TRBJ2-1; abundance: NA; v_gene: TRBV5-1; d_gene: TRBD2; len: 15; CDR3aa: CASSNEREANNEQFF; CDR3nt: TGCGCCAGCAGCAACGAGCGGGAGGCAAACAATGAGCAGTTCTTC
j_gene: TRBJ2-5; abundance: many; v_gene: TRBV20-1; d_gene: NA; len: 11; CDR3aa: CSASRKETQYF; CDR3nt: TGCAGTGCTAGCAGGAAAGAGACCCAGTACTTC
j_gene: TRBJ2-7; abundance: medium-sized; v_gene: TRBV20-1; d_gene: TRBD2; len: 14; CDR3aa: CSARGTSGSSEQYF; CDR3nt: TGCAGTGCTAGGGGGACTAGCGGGTCCTCCGAGCAGTACTTC
j_gene: TRBJ2-7; abundance: NA; v_gene: TRBV6-1; d_gene: NA; len: 15; CDR3aa: CASSPGSGFFYEQYF; CDR3nt: TGTGCCAGCAGCCCGGGTTCGGGTTTCTTCTACGAGCAGTACTTC
j_gene: TRBJ2-7; abundance: NA; v_gene: TRBV20-1; d_gene: TRBD2; len: 13; CDR3aa: CSAFRLAGNEQYF; CDR3nt: TGCAGTGCTTTTAGACTAGCGGGGAACGAGCAGTACTTC
j_gene: TRBJ2-7; abundance: many; v_gene: TRBV28; d_gene: NA; len: 13; CDR3aa: CASSTPPSYEQYF; CDR3nt: TGTGCCAGCAGTACCCCTCCCTCCTACGAGCAGTACTTC
j_gene: TRBJ2-7; abundance: many; v_gene: TRBV5-6; d_gene: NA; len: 12; CDR3aa: CASSTQTYEQYF; CDR3nt: TGTGCCAGCAGCACACAGACCTACGAGCAGTACTTC
j_gene: TRBJ2-3; abundance: many; v_gene: TRBV20-1; d_gene: TRBD2; len: 15; CDR3aa: CSASGRAAGTDTQYF; CDR3nt: TGCAGTGCTAGCGGGAGGGCCGCTGGCACAGATACGCAGTATTTT
j_gene: TRBJ2-6; abundance: few; v_gene: TRBV9; d_gene: NA; len: 18; CDR3aa: CASSVGGMVGSGANVLTF; CDR3nt: TGTGCCAGCAGCGTAGGGGGGATGGTGGGCTCTGGGGCCAACGTCCTGACTTTC
j_gene: TRBJ2-7; abundance: NA; v_gene: TRBV6-1; d_gene: TRBD1; len: 15; CDR3aa: CASTKRWDRAYEQYF; CDR3nt: TGTGCCAGCACTAAAAGGTGGGACAGGGCCTACGAGCAGTACTTC
j_gene: TRBJ1-5; abundance: few; v_gene: TRBV6-1; d_gene: TRBD1; len: 15; CDR3aa: CASSAPRGEGQPQHF; CDR3nt: TGTGCCAGTAGTGCCCCCAGGGGGGAAGGACAGCCCCAGCATTTT
j_gene: TRBJ1-2; abundance: many; v_gene: TRBV28; d_gene: TRBD1; len: 13; CDR3aa: CASSLSGGAGYTF; CDR3nt: TGTGCCAGCAGTTTATCAGGGGGAGCTGGCTACACCTTC
j_gene: TRBJ2-1; abundance: many; v_gene: TRBV11-2; d_gene: NA; len: 14; CDR3aa: CASSLEVANNEQFF; CDR3nt: TGTGCCAGCAGCTTAGAGGTCGCAAACAATGAGCAGTTCTTC
j_gene: TRBJ2-2; abundance: NA; v_gene: TRBV3-1; d_gene: NA; len: 15; CDR3aa: CATMGDGENTGELFF; CDR3nt: TGTGCCACCATGGGGGATGGAGAGAACACCGGGGAGCTGTTTTTT
j_gene: TRBJ1-1; abundance: many; v_gene: TRBV18; d_gene: NA; len: 12; CDR3aa: CASSPGALEAFF; CDR3nt: TGTGCCAGCTCACCAGGGGCGTTAGAAGCTTTCTTT
j_gene: TRBJ1-5; abundance: many; v_gene: TRBV28; d_gene: TRBD1; len: 16; CDR3aa: CASSPTGDSSNQPQHF; CDR3nt: TGTGCCAGCAGTCCAACAGGGGATAGTAGCAATCAGCCCCAGCATTTT
j_gene: TRBJ1-1; abundance: many; v_gene: TRBV11-1; d_gene: NA; len: 16; CDR3aa: CASSLMEGEGNTEAFF; CDR3nt: TGTGCCAGCAGCTTAATGGAAGGAGAGGGGAACACTGAAGCTTTCTTT
j_gene: TRBJ1-5; abundance: many; v_gene: TRBV15; d_gene: NA; len: 19; CDR3aa: CATSRDLMYGTLGNQPQHF; CDR3nt: TGTGCCACCAGCAGAGATCTAATGTATGGCACCCTAGGCAATCAGCCCCAGCATTTT
j_gene: TRBJ2-3; abundance: many; v_gene: TRBV3-1; d_gene: NA; len: 18; CDR3aa: CASSQDGWTGGPTDTQYF; CDR3nt: TGTGCCAGCAGCCAAGATGGGTGGACAGGAGGGCCCACAGATACGCAGTATTTT
j_gene: TRBJ2-5; abundance: many; v_gene: TRBV6-2/TRBV6-3; d_gene: NA; len: 14; CDR3aa: CASSYSSPPETQYF; CDR3nt: TGTGCCAGCAGTTACTCGTCCCCCCCAGAGACCCAGTACTTC